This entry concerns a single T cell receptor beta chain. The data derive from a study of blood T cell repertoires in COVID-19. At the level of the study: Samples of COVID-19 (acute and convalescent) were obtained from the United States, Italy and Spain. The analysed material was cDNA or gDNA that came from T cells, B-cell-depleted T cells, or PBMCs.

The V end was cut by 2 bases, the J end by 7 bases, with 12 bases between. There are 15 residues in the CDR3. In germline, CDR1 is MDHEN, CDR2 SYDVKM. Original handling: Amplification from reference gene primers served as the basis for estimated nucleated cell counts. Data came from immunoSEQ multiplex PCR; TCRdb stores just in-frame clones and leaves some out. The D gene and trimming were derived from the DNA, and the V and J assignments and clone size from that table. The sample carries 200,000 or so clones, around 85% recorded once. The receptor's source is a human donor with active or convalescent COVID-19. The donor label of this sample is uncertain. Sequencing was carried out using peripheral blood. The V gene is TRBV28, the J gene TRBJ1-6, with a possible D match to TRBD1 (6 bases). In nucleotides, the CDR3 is TGTGCCAGCAGTTTAGGGGGGGCGGGCAATTCACCCCTCCACTTT. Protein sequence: CASSLGGAGNSPLHF.